Following are 18 T cell receptor beta chains from one sample sequenced in a study of shared clonotypes between healthy human individuals. The method was immunoSEQ multiplex PCR; TCRdb's version includes in-frame clones alone and lacks a portion of them. The repertoire includes 450,000 to 650,000 clones, 70% to 80% of them detected once, and around 12% sits in the top ten. The sequenced sample consisted of PBMCs. The receptor set was obtained from a woman aged 40 to 50 in good health. Some clones in this sample may be carry-over from other donors' samples.

This clone has only one observation. The chain has TRBV5-1 and TRBJ2-3, with D possibly matching TRBD1 (6 bases). This CDR3 is built from 14 residues. V was pared by 0 bases and J by 3 bases, with 8 bases between. The germline gives CDR1 SGHRS, CDR2 YFSETQ. The DNA of the CDR3 is TGCGCCAGCAGCTTGGGAGGACAGACAGATACGCAGTATTTT. Its protein is CASSLGGQTDTQYF.

This rearrangement joins TRBV15 to TRBJ1-4; D gene unclear. Germline values: CDR1 LNHNV, CDR2 YYDKDF (reference sequence). The CDR3 is 13 residues long. V was cut by 0 bases and J by 7 bases, with 6 bases left in between. The CDR3 sequence is CATSRDSGEKLFF. CDR3 coding DNA: TGTGCCACCAGCAGAGATTCGGGTGAAAAACTGTTTTTT.

This chain joins TRBV7-9 and TRBJ2-7; no firm D call. The CDR3 runs to 12 residues. V shed 6 bases and J shed 2 bases, with 8 bases lying between them. Germline CDR1 reads SEHNR; CDR2 reads FQNEAQ (reference sequence). In nucleotides, the CDR3 is TGTGCCAGCAGTTTCAGTACCTACGAGCAGTACTTC. Translated, it gives CASSFSTYEQYF.

The CDR3 region is CAWSVPLLNTEAFF. The DNA for the CDR3 is TGTGCCTGGAGTGTACCACTTTTGAACACTGAAGCTTTCTTT. The V gene is TRBV30, the J gene TRBJ1-1; D gene ambiguous. Trimming removed 0 bases at V and 0 bases at J, with 8 bases between. Germline V gene data show CDR1 as GTSNPN and CDR2 as SVGIG (reference sequence). The CDR3 runs 14 residues. The variable domain in full, with the rest retrieved from reference TRBV30 and TRBJ1-1, is SQTIHQWPATLVQPVGSPLSLECTVEGTSNPNLYWYRQAAGRGLQLLFYSVGIGQISSEVPQNLSASRPQDRQFILSSKKLLLSDSGFYLCAWSVPLLNTEAFFGQGTRLTVV.

This chain joins TRBV7-9 and TRBJ1-1; D is perhaps TRBD1 (5 bases). This CDR3 has 14 amino acids. The germline gives CDR1 SEHNR, CDR2 FQNEAQ (reference sequence). Trimming shortened V by 1 base and J by 6 bases, and 12 bases separated the two germline ends. The CDR3 is CASSLGGGRPEAFF. CDR3 in DNA: TGTGCCAGCAGCTTAGGCGGGGGGAGGCCTGAAGCTTTCTTT.

The chain links TRBV4-2 to TRBJ2-2; D unclear. V lost 4 bases and J 8 bases, leaving 8 bases between the germline ends. The CDR3 covers 12 residues. CDR1 is LGHNA and CDR2 is YNFKEQ in the germline V gene. CDR3 sequence (DNA): TGTGCCAGCAGCCCCACGAGGGGGGAGCTGTTTTTT. It codes for CASSPTRGELFF.

Turning to this clone: One base away lies a much larger clone, so this may be a sequencing read error. The rearrangement links TRBV5-1 to TRBJ2-5; D may be TRBD1 or TRBD2 (5 bases each). The tail of the sequence fits TRBJ2-7 better, so the J call may be wrong. Germline V gene data show CDR1 as SGHRS and CDR2 as YFSETQ. This CDR3 contains 14 residues. This chain's CDR3 is CASSLILGAYEQYF. Written as DNA, the CDR3 is TGCGCCAGCAGCTTGATACTGGGGGCCTACGAGCAGTACTTC.

To note about this clone: A far more abundant clone sits one base away, making this likely a read error. The genes are TRBV6-5 and TRBJ1-3; D is unclear. The length of the CDR3 is 14 residues. Trimming left V 8 bases short and J 0 bases short, with 11 bases between. The germline V gene has CDR1 MNHEY and CDR2 SVGAGI. DNA for the CDR3: TGTGCCAGCGGTAGAAGCCCCTCTGGAAACACCATATATTTT. Translated: CASGRSPSGNTIYF.

This chain joins TRBV30 and TRBJ2-1; TRBD2 agrees at 9 bases. V lost 5 bases to trimming and J lost 7 bases; unmatched junction nucleotides: 9. The length of the CDR3 is 14 residues. Germline V gene lookup returns CDR1 GTSNPN and CDR2 SVGIG (reference sequence). As DNA, the CDR3 is TGTGCCTGGGGATTAGCGGGAGCTTGGAATGAGCAGTTCTTC. This codes for CAWGLAGAWNEQFF.

With respect to this clone: A read error is possible here, since a much larger clone lies one base away. Distinct nucleotide sequences in the sample also encode this CDR3. V and J are TRBV1 and TRBJ2-2; TRBD2 is the table's D call, not checked against the DNA. TRBV1 is an annotated pseudogene. The CDR3 is made up of 20 amino acids. The CDR3 bases are TGCACCAGCAGCCAAGACCGGGAGCTAGCGGGGTCCCCGGACACCGGGGAGCTGTTTTTT. As protein: CTSSQDRELAGSPDTGELFF.

V gene TRBV11-2 combines with J gene TRBJ2-7; D assignment may be TRBD1 or TRBD2 (5 bases each). Germline CDR1 is SGHAT and CDR2 is FQNNGV. The CDR3 has 13 residues. V was cut by 5 bases and J by 4 bases, with 12 bases left in between. The CDR3 protein is CASSPSGRYEQYF. The CDR3 DNA reads as TGTGCCAGCAGCCCCTCAGGGAGATACGAGCAGTACTTC.

This clone was counted between two and nine times. The V and J genes are TRBV18 and TRBJ1-1; 8 bases fit TRBD1. Per the germline V gene, CDR1 is KGHSH and CDR2 is LQKENI. There are 14 residues in the CDR3. Losses at the gene ends were 5 bases for V and 7 bases for J; bases not matched to a gene: 9. CDR3 in DNA: TGTGCCAGCTCAGCGACAGGGGTCGCTTATGAAGCTTTCTTT. As protein: CASSATGVAYEAFF.

The rearrangement joins TRBV6-5 to TRBJ2-6, with D possibly TRBD1 on 5 matching bases. V was shortened by 5 bases and J by 3 bases, with 11 bases between the two germline ends. This CDR3 spans 15 amino acids. Germline V gene sequence: CDR1 MNHEY, CDR2 SVGAGI. The CDR3: CASSPYQGGANVLTF. The CDR3, as DNA: TGTGCCAGCAGTCCCTACCAGGGTGGGGCCAACGTCCTGACTTTC.

The V call is TRBV21-1, the J call TRBJ2-7; the D call of TRBD2 is as the table states it, not checked on the DNA. TRBV21-1 is an annotated pseudogene. The CDR3 is 19 amino acids. CDR3 coding DNA: TGTGCCAGCAGCAAGGATGTAGCGATCAGGCGGCCCTATCTCTACGAGCAGTACTTC. Protein: CASSKDVAIRRPYLYEQYF.

Of note for this clone: No DNA is shown, since the ends of the CDR3 on it are uncertain; the CDR3 is the one TCRdb lists. This chain connects TRBV5-4 to TRBJ2-5; the table assigns TRBD1, which was not confirmed against the DNA. The germline V gene encodes CDR1 SGHNT and CDR2 YYREEE (reference sequence). The CDR3 contains 15 residues when both ends are counted. CDR3: CASSFLAQGRETQYF.

This rearrangement joins TRBV7-2 to TRBJ1-4, with D possibly being TRBD1 (5 bases). V lost 0 bases to trimming and J lost 6 bases, with 11 bases between them. Germline CDR1 reads SGHTA; CDR2 reads FQGNSA. The CDR3 sequence is 15 residues long. CDR3 in DNA: TGTGCCAGCAGCTTAGCGCTGGGGCCGGATGAAAAACTGTTTTTT. The encoded protein is CASSLALGPDEKLFF. Based on the CDR3 plus reference TRBV7-2 and TRBJ1-4, the full variable domain is GAGVSQSPSNKVTEKGKDVELRCDPISGHTALYWYRQSLGQGLEFLIYFQGNSAPDKSGLPSDRFSAERTGGSVSTLTIQRTQQEDSAVYLCASSLALGPDEKLFFGSGTQLSVL.

The chain has TRBV15 and TRBJ2-7; 12 bases are shared with TRBD2. Trimming removed 0 bases from V and 7 bases from J; junction bases left unmatched: 7. The CDR3 totals 16 residues. The germline gives CDR1 LNHNV, CDR2 YYDKDF (reference sequence). The CDR3 DNA sequence: TGTGCCACCAGCAGAGATCTCCTAGCGGGAGGGAGTGAGCAGTACTTC. Protein product: CATSRDLLAGGSEQYF.

The gene calls are TRBV4-2 and TRBJ2-5; TRBD2 aligns across 10 bases. V shed 2 bases, J shed 9 bases, and the junction held 9 bases outside the gene matches. The germline V gene encodes CDR1 LGHNA and CDR2 YNFKEQ. The CDR3 contains 15 residues. The CDR3, as DNA: TGTGCCAGCAGCCAATGGACTAGCGGTCCTCGGGCCCAGTACTTC. This encodes CASSQWTSGPRAQYF.